This T cell receptor (beta chain) was sequenced in a study of shared clonotypes between healthy human individuals. General observations from the study: Clonotype sharing among donors likely depends on sequencing depth.

Of note for this clone: Its antigen is still unknown.

TCRdb's table, derived via immunoSEQ multiplex PCR, lists solely in-frame clones and lacks some. The sample holds about 1 million clones, under 80% seen once. Germline V gives CDR1 LNHDA, CDR2 SQIVND (reference sequence). The CDR3 is 15 amino acids. Trimming at V came to 5 bases and at J to 7 bases, leaving 6 bases not matched to a gene. The chain uses TRBV19 and TRBJ2-2; 11 nucleotides agree with TRBD2. The sequence was collected from a man in his late teens or twenties in good health. Sequencing was performed on memory CD4+ T cells sorted from blood. Subset noted: CD45RA-negative fraction. CDR3 loop: CASSGRLAGIGELFF. The CDR3 bases are TGTGCCAGTAGTGGAAGACTAGCGGGAATCGGGGAGCTGTTTTTT.